The rows below give T cell receptor beta chains drawn from one sample of a study of blood T cell repertoires in COVID-19. TCRdb keeps only in-frame clones here, not all; method: immunoSEQ multiplex PCR. The table has about 320,000 clones, 70% to 90% seen once. Input material: PBMCs or T cells enriched from blood (not recorded which). These receptors were collected from a woman in her twenties or thirties who had recovered from COVID-19. Both conserved end residues are part of each CDR3. The D gene is left open where the match is weak. A clone size is listed for some rows: how often the clone was seen (once, few, many), or a class if it is expanded.

j_gene | d_gene | abundance | v_gene | CDR3aa | CDR3nt
TRBJ1-2 | TRBD1 | NA | TRBV9 | CASSATGTENLYGYTF | TGTGCCAGCAGCGCAACCGGGACAGAAAACCTCTATGGCTACACCTTC
TRBJ2-1 | TRBD1 | NA | TRBV7-9 | CASSHKGRQGSYNEQFF | TGTGCCAGCAGCCACAAGGGAAGACAGGGGTCCTACAATGAGCAGTTCTTC
TRBJ2-7 | TRBD2 | NA | TRBV7-9 | CASSIPSGGTYEQYF | TGTGCCAGCAGCATCCCTAGCGGGGGGACCTACGAGCAGTACTTC
TRBJ1-2 | TRBD1 | NA | TRBV19 | CASSSRDRVYGYTF | TGTGCCAGTAGTAGCCGGGACAGAGTTTATGGCTACACCTTC
TRBJ1-1 | TRBD1 | NA | TRBV6-5 | CASSRRSTGEAFF | TGTGCCAGCAGCCGGAGGTCGACAGGGGAAGCTTTCTTT
TRBJ1-4 | TRBD1 | NA | TRBV6-5 | CASSYSGRGHEKLFF | TGTGCCAGCAGTTACTCGGGCAGGGGGCATGAAAAACTGTTTTTT
TRBJ2-3 | TRBD1 | NA | TRBV5-5 | CASSTQGKDTQYF | TGTGCCAGCAGCACACAGGGGAAGGATACGCAGTATTTT
TRBJ1-5 | NA | NA | TRBV19 | CASKWQGEINQPQHF | TGTGCCAGCAAGTGGCAGGGCGAGATAAATCAGCCCCAGCATTTT
TRBJ2-2 | TRBD2 | NA | TRBV14 | CASRRLGQAGVAGELFF | TGTGCCAGCCGACGACTTGGTCAAGCGGGGGTGGCCGGGGAGCTGTTTTTT
TRBJ1-2 | TRBD1 | few | TRBV7-2 | CASSLGQGITGGYTF | TGTGCCAGCAGCTTAGGACAGGGGATTACGGGAGGCTACACCTTC
TRBJ1-2 | NA | NA | TRBV6-1 | CASSEIARPGVQGPTF | TGTGCCAGCAGTGAAATTGCTCGGCCGGGGGTGCAGGGCCCCACCTTC
TRBJ1-2 | TRBD1 | NA | TRBV5-1 | CASSPETGLGYGYTF | TGCGCCAGCAGCCCGGAGACAGGGCTAGGCTATGGCTACACCTTC
TRBJ1-2 | NA | NA | TRBV19 | CASSPLGGENYGYTF | TGTGCCAGTAGTCCCCTAGGAGGGGAAAACTATGGCTACACCTTC
TRBJ1-4 | TRBD1 | NA | TRBV10-3 | CAISVQGNGEKLFF | TGTGCCATCAGTGTACAGGGGAATGGTGAAAAACTGTTTTTT
TRBJ1-1 | NA | NA | TRBV19 | CASSLGGWDTEAFF | TGTGCCAGTAGTCTTGGGGGCTGGGACACTGAAGCTTTCTTT
TRBJ1-2 | NA | few | TRBV21-1 | CASSKARGEGPSGYTF | TGTGCCAGCAGCAAAGCGCGGGGGGAGGGGCCGTCTGGCTACACCTTC
TRBJ2-1 | TRBD1 | NA | TRBV7-9 | CASYITGASFNEQFF | TGTGCCAGCTACATCACAGGGGCGTCTTTCAATGAGCAGTTCTTC
TRBJ1-6 | NA | few | TRBV7-8 | CASSLVPGGFGNSPLHF | TGTGCCAGCAGCTTAGTACCGGGAGGGTTTGGAAATTCACCCCTCCACTTT
TRBJ1-1 | NA | NA | TRBV27 | CASSLLQGFTEAFF | TGTGCCAGCAGTTTGCTCCAGGGGTTCACTGAAGCTTTCTTT
TRBJ1-4 | NA | NA | TRBV4-1 | CASSREQGPRGEKLFF | TGCGCCAGCAGCCGAGAACAGGGTCCTCGTGGTGAAAAACTGTTTTTT
TRBJ2-5 | TRBD1 | NA | TRBV5-1 | CASSLPTGVGQETQYF | TGCGCCAGCAGCCTACCTACAGGGGTGGGCCAAGAGACCCAGTACTTC
TRBJ1-1 | NA | NA | TRBV19 | CASSSLKRQNTEAFF | TGTGCCAGTAGTTCTCTAAAACGCCAGAACACTGAAGCTTTCTTT